This T cell receptor (beta chain) was recorded in a study of vaccination and CD4 T cells after COVID-19. Across the study: Each enrolled participant received a two-dose regimen of either BNT162b2 or mRNA-1273 vaccine.

The assay that was used to sequence DNA from cultured CD4+ T cells was the Oncomine TCR Beta short-read assay. TCRdb itself ran the PCR reads through MiXCR, one entry per CDR3 protein. The sample has about 10,000 distinct CDR3 sequences, around 59% seen once. The ends were cut back, 4 bases at V and 2 bases at J, with 11 bases in the middle. Germline CDR1 reads LNHNV; CDR2 reads YYDKDF (reference sequence). The CDR3 runs 14 residues. Treatment in this sample: roughly 10-day PBMC culture with coronavirus spike peptide pools or control peptides (ViraFEST assay). One should note that the unexposed donor's CD4+ T cells were collected before the COVID-19 pandemic (2011-2018). The medium had half its volume replaced with fresh IL-2 medium on days 3 and 7. Note on this clonotype: Its antigen is unknown.

The gene calls are TRBV15 and TRBJ1-2; D is perhaps TRBD1 (5 bases). Input material: CD4+ T cells from blood, cultured in vitro. This clonotype was sampled from a human donor in good health. CDR3 sequence (DNA): TGTGCCACCAGCACAGCGACAGAGAACTATGGCTACACCTTC. It codes for CATSTATENYGYTF.